A selection of T cell receptor beta chains follows, all from one sample in a study of T cells after posttransplantation cyclophosphamide. Sequencing used immunoSEQ multiplex PCR; TCRdb keeps in-frame clones, though not all of them. The sample contains roughly 20,000 clones, around 68% of which appear only once. Specimen: PBMCs, collected after an allogeneic stem cell transplant with post-transplant cyclophosphamide. These receptors came from a young adult male patient who received an allogeneic stem cell transplant from a related donor, was CMV-positive, and had acute GVHD only. The graft donor may have contributed some T cells. Each CDR3 is given with its conserved first and last residue. D genes are given only for firm matches. Clone size, where shown, is once, few, many, or a class for clones that have expanded.

few	TRBV6-1	TRBJ1-1	NA	TGTGCCAGTCACATGAACACTGAAGCTTTCTTT	CASHMNTEAFF
NA	TRBV15	TRBJ2-5	TRBD2	TGTGCCACCCGGACTAGCGGAGTCCAAGAGACCCAGTACTTC	CATRTSGVQETQYF
once	TRBV7-9	TRBJ2-5	NA	TGTGCCAGCAGCTTAAATGAGGAGACCCAGTACTTC	CASSLNEETQYF
once	TRBV10-3	TRBJ1-4	TRBD1	TGTGCCATCAGGGACAGGCCAAATGAAAAACTGTTTTTT	CAIRDRPNEKLFF
NA	TRBV6-6	TRBJ1-5	TRBD1	TGTGCCAGCAGTTTGGACAGGGGAAGCAATCAGCCCCAGCATTTT	CASSLDRGSNQPQHF
NA	TRBV7-8	TRBJ2-1	NA	TGTGCCAGCAACCATTACATCACCGGAGACAATGAGCAGTTCTTC	CASNHYITGDNEQFF
NA	TRBV5-1	TRBJ1-1	NA	TGCGCCAGCAGCTTGCTGGGGGGGACTGAAGCTTTCTTT	CASSLLGGTEAFF
NA	TRBV10-3	TRBJ1-2	NA	TGTGCCATCAGTGAGGACAGGTTTTATGGCTACACCTTC	CAISEDRFYGYTF
NA	TRBV29-1	TRBJ1-2	NA	TGCAGCGACCGCGAGGGTTCCTATGGCTACACCTTC	CSDREGSYGYTF
NA	TRBV4-3	TRBJ2-3	TRBD2	TGCGCCAGCAGCCAAGGACTAGCGGGGGGAACAGATACGCAGTATTTT	CASSQGLAGGTDTQYF
NA	TRBV7-9	TRBJ1-4	TRBD1	TGTGCCAGCAGCTTGACAGGGACTAATGAAAAACTGTTTTTT	CASSLTGTNEKLFF
NA	TRBV7-9	TRBJ2-3	TRBD1	TGTGCCAGCAGCGGAGACAGGGGACACAATAAATTCACAGATACGCAGTATTTT	CASSGDRGHNKFTDTQYF
NA	TRBV21-1	TRBJ2-1	NA	TGTGCCAGCAGCAAAGGCTTCCCTGGGGCTAGCGGGGGGGAAAGCTCCTACAATGAGCAGTTCTTC	CASSKGFPGASGGESSYNEQFF
NA	TRBV18	TRBJ1-2	NA	TGTGCCAGCTCACGGGCAGGGGACCCCCACTATGGCTACACCTTC	CASSRAGDPHYGYTF
NA	TRBV9	TRBJ2-2	TRBD2	TGTGCCAGCAGCGCAGGGACTAGTGGTCGCACCGGGGAGCTGTTTTTT	CASSAGTSGRTGELFF
NA	TRBV9	TRBJ2-1	NA	TGTGCCAGCAGCGTAGGGGGCAGGACCGACAATGAGCAGTTCTTC	CASSVGGRTDNEQFF
NA	TRBV2	TRBJ1-2	NA	TGTGCCAGCAGTCTATCAGGGGGCTACACCTTC	CASSLSGGYTF
medium-sized	TRBV18	TRBJ2-5	TRBD2	TGTGCCAGCTCACCAAGCGGGGGGGCACAAGAGACCCAGTACTTC	CASSPSGGAQETQYF
NA	TRBV5-5	TRBJ2-3	TRBD1	TGTGCCAGCACCCCAACAGGGGTTAGTACAGATACGCAGTATTTT	CASTPTGVSTDTQYF
NA	TRBV5-1	TRBJ2-7	TRBD1	TGCGCCAGCAGCTTGGGACAGGGGTCCTACGAGCAGTACTTC	CASSLGQGSYEQYF
once	TRBV5-6	TRBJ2-3	NA	TGTGCCAGCAGCTTGGCATTGTCAGGGTTGGGAGATACGCAGTATTTT	CASSLALSGLGDTQYF
NA	TRBV13	TRBJ2-7	TRBD2	TGTGCCAGCAGCTCCCTCGGCGGGGGGGACTACGAGCAGTACTTC	CASSSLGGGDYEQYF
NA	TRBV7-2	TRBJ1-3	NA	TGTGCCAGCGGACACACCTCTGGAAACACCATATATTTT	CASGHTSGNTIYF
NA	TRBV5-6	TRBJ1-1	NA	TGTGCCAGCAGCTTGGACAGATATTACAACGAAGCTTTCTTT	CASSLDRYYNEAFF
NA	TRBV4-3	TRBJ2-1	NA	TGCGCCAGCAGCCAAGATCTCCCGCGGAGCTCCTACAATGAGCAGTTCTTC	CASSQDLPRSSYNEQFF
NA	TRBV5-1	TRBJ2-4	NA	TGCGCCAGCAGCTCAGTCCCGGGAGCCAAAAACATTCAGTACTTC	CASSSVPGAKNIQYF
few	TRBV9	TRBJ1-6	NA	TGTGCCAGCAGCGTGTCGGGGGAGAATTCACCCCTCCACTTT	CASSVSGENSPLHF
NA	TRBV5-6	TRBJ1-6	NA	TGTGCCAGCAGCTTGGCCGCCCAGAATTCACCCCTCCACTTT	CASSLAAQNSPLHF
NA	TRBV2	TRBJ1-4	NA	TGTGCCAGCAGTGAAAGCAGGGTGGGTGAAAAACTGTTTTTT	CASSESRVGEKLFF
NA	TRBV5-1	TRBJ2-7	NA	TGCGCCAGCAGCCCCGGGCAGGGGCCCATCGAGCAGTACTTC	CASSPGQGPIEQYF
NA	TRBV5-8	TRBJ2-1	TRBD2	TGTGCCAGCAGCCTCGGACTAGCGGCCTACAATGAGCAGTTCTTC	CASSLGLAAYNEQFF
NA	TRBV7-9	TRBJ1-2	NA	TGTGCCAGCAGCCCTAGGCGGGAAAACTATGGCTACACCTTC	CASSPRRENYGYTF
NA	TRBV28	TRBJ1-3	NA	TGTGCCAGCAGTCTACAGGGAAACACCATATATTTT	CASSLQGNTIYF
NA	TRBV19	TRBJ1-1	NA	TGTGCCAGTAGCCAGGGAAGGAACACTGAAGCTTTCTTT	CASSQGRNTEAFF
few	TRBV6-5	TRBJ1-1	NA	TGTGCCAGCAGTTACGGGGGGACTGAAGCTTTCTTT	CASSYGGTEAFF
NA	TRBV30	TRBJ1-1	NA	TGTGCCTTATGGGACATCACTGAAGCTTTCTTT	CALWDITEAFF
NA	TRBV4-1	TRBJ1-5	NA	TGCGCCAGCAGCCCCTCAATGGGGCAGACCGGGCAGCCCCAGCATTTT	CASSPSMGQTGQPQHF
NA	TRBV27	TRBJ1-5	NA	TGTGCCAGCAGTGGATCTTTGACAGGCCGAAATCAGCCCCAGCATTTT	CASSGSLTGRNQPQHF
few	TRBV6-6	TRBJ2-2	NA	TGTGCCAGCAGTTACTCTTCGGGAGTGGCCGGGGAGCTGTTTTTT	CASSYSSGVAGELFF
NA	TRBV2	TRBJ2-2	TRBD1	TGTGCCAGCACCTGGGGACAGGGGAACACCGGGGAGCTGTTTTTT	CASTWGQGNTGELFF
NA	TRBV18	TRBJ1-2	TRBD1	TGTGCCAGCTCACCGTCTCCGGGACAGGGGAACTATGGCTACACCTTC	CASSPSPGQGNYGYTF
NA	TRBV30	TRBJ2-2	NA	TGTGCCTGGAGACAGGGATCGAACACCGGGGAGCTGTTTTTT	CAWRQGSNTGELFF
many	TRBV7-2	TRBJ2-5	NA	TGTGCCAGCAGCTTCCCAGGGACCCAGTACTTC	CASSFPGTQYF
few	TRBV5-1	TRBJ1-2	NA	TGCGCCAGCAGCTTCAGTGTACAGTTTCCCCACTACACCTTC	CASSFSVQFPHYTF